A single sample gave rise to the 20 T cell receptor beta chains below, sequenced in a study of T cell responses to AZD1222 COVID-19 vaccine. Assay used: immunoSEQ multiplex PCR; TCRdb lists only in-frame clones, some missing. This sample has more than 80,000 clones, with roughly 90% found just once. Material: peripheral blood, obtained 28 days after the second AZD1222 dose. These receptors all come from an adult who received the AZD1222 COVID-19 vaccine.

V is TRBV7-2 and J is TRBJ1-3; 11 bases agree with TRBD1. Germline lookup yields CDR1 SGHTA and CDR2 FQGNSA. With 1 base clipped from V and 2 bases from J, the junction kept 4 bases outside the gene matches. This CDR3 has 17 residues. The CDR3 sequence is CASSLGGQGVAGNTIYF. CDR3 DNA: TGTGCCAGCAGCTTAGGGGGACAGGGGGTTGCTGGAAACACCATATATTTT.

This clone has just one count. The CDR3 loop is CASSLDQGPQFF. As DNA, the CDR3 is TGTGCCAGCAGCTTAGACCAAGGCCCGCAGTTCTTC. The rearrangement links TRBV7-9 to TRBJ2-1, with unresolved D. The germline V and J ends were trimmed by 1 base and 12 bases, with 10 bases remaining between them. CDR3 length: 12 residues. The V gene's germline CDR1 is SEHNR and CDR2 FQNEAQ (reference sequence).

V is TRBV7-9 and J is TRBJ1-4; D not certain. From germline, CDR1 is SEHNR and CDR2 FQNEAQ (reference sequence). The V end was cut by 7 bases, the J end by 8 bases, with 11 bases between. The CDR3 runs to 12 residues. CDR3: CASTTIEEKLFF. CDR3 bases: TGTGCCAGCACCACCATCGAGGAAAAACTGTTTTTT.

The chain carries TRBV5-4 and TRBJ1-1; TRBD1 might be the D (5 bases). The CDR3 runs 12 residues. In germline, CDR1 is SGHNT, CDR2 YYREEE (reference sequence). The V and J ends lost 4 bases and 11 bases respectively, with 15 bases between them. In DNA form, the CDR3 reads TGTGCCAGCAGCCCGGCCGGGGCGGGGGCTTTCTTT. Residues: CASSPAGAGAFF. Full variable domain (remainder filled in from reference TRBV5-4 and TRBJ1-1): ETGVTQSPTHLIKTRGQQVTLRCSSQSGHNTVSWYQQALGQGPQFIFQYYREEENGRGNFPPRFSGLQFPNYSSELNVNALELDDSALYLCASSPAGAGAFFGQGTRLTVV.

The V and J genes are TRBV6-5 and TRBJ1-2; possible D gene TRBD1, 6 bases. Trimming took 3 bases from V and 4 from J, leaving 18 bases between them. The germline V gene encodes CDR1 MNHEY and CDR2 SVGAGI. This CDR3 has 16 residues. The CDR3 spells CASSYNDRTAVYGYTF. The DNA for the CDR3 is TGTGCCAGCAGTTATAACGACAGGACCGCTGTCTATGGCTACACCTTC.

The V gene is TRBV24-1, the J gene TRBJ1-2; D is ambiguous. Germline V gene sequence: CDR1 KGHDR, CDR2 SFDVKD. The V end lost 4 bases, the J end lost 10 bases, and 12 bases lay between the germline ends. This CDR3 comprises 12 residues. CDR3 sequence: CATSEPQGNYTF. For the CDR3, the DNA is TGTGCCACCAGTGAGCCACAAGGAAACTACACCTTC.

The chain combines TRBV19 with TRBJ1-4; D is possibly TRBD1 (5 bases). This CDR3 is built from 16 residues. V lost 7 bases and J lost 0, with 15 bases in between. Germline V gene lookup returns CDR1 LNHDA and CDR2 SQIVND (reference sequence). The chain's CDR3 is CASTTPGASTNEKLFF. The CDR3 DNA reads as TGTGCCAGTACCACCCCCGGGGCCTCAACTAATGAAAAACTGTTTTTT.

This clone counts as large. This chain uses TRBV29-1 with TRBJ2-1, with D possibly TRBD2 on 6 matching bases. Trimming removed 6 bases from V and 0 bases from J, with 12 bases in between. CDR1 SQVTM and CDR2 ANQGSEA come from the germline V gene. This CDR3 comprises 14 residues. CDR3 residues: CSVRSGSSYNEQFF. The DNA of the CDR3 is TGCAGCGTAAGATCCGGGAGCTCCTACAATGAGCAGTTCTTC.

The V and J genes are TRBV28 and TRBJ1-5; 7 positions match TRBD1. With 5 bases clipped from V and 0 bases from J, the junction kept 10 bases outside the gene matches. The CDR3 spans 17 residues. Germline assignment: CDR1 MDHEN and CDR2 SYDVKM. The CDR3 loop is CASSPLRDSPSNQPQHF. CDR3 nucleotide sequence: TGTGCCAGCAGTCCCCTCCGGGACAGCCCTAGCAATCAGCCCCAGCATTTT.

V and J are TRBV9 and TRBJ1-2; D perhaps matches TRBD1 (5 bases). Trimming shortened V by 4 bases and J by 0 bases, and 10 bases separated the two germline ends. Germline loops: CDR1 SGDLS, CDR2 YYNGEE. CDR3 length: 14 amino acids. The CDR3, as DNA: TGTGCCAGCAGCCCGGGACGGTCTAACTATGGCTACACCTTC. It yields the protein CASSPGRSNYGYTF.

V is TRBV2 and J is TRBJ1-2; the D gene is possibly TRBD1 (6 bases). Germline CDR1 and CDR2: SNHLY and FYNNEI. The length of the CDR3 is 14 residues. The germline V and J ends were trimmed by 8 bases and 3 bases, with 16 bases remaining between them. For the CDR3, the DNA is TGTGCCAGCCAAAGGGGGGGAATCGACTATGGCTACACCTTC. Protein: CASQRGGIDYGYTF.

The V call is TRBV29-1, the J call TRBJ2-5; 8 bases align to TRBD1. CDR1 SQVTM and CDR2 ANQGSEA come from the germline V gene. V trimming: 6 bases; J trimming: 2 bases; junction bases outside the gene matches: 5. CDR3 length equals 13 residues. The DNA for the CDR3 is TGCAGCGTAGTGGACAGGGTTCAAGAGACCCAGTACTTC. This translates into CSVVDRVQETQYF.

The CDR3 sequence: CASSEPNYEQYF. As DNA, the CDR3 is TGTGCCAGCAGTGAACCGAACTACGAGCAGTACTTC. This chain links TRBV2 with TRBJ2-7; D gene unclear. Trimming shortened V by 2 bases and J by 3 bases, and 5 bases separated the two germline ends. Germline loops: CDR1 SNHLY, CDR2 FYNNEI. The CDR3 totals 12 residues.

The chain employs TRBV7-2 and TRBJ1-3; 8 nucleotides match TRBD1. The CDR3 length is 16 residues. Germline-derived CDR1 and CDR2 are SGHTA and FQGNSA. Trimming took 1 base from V and 8 from J; bases not matched to a gene: 10. The CDR3 is CASSLGGQGNRDTIYF. CDR3 bases: TGTGCCAGCAGCTTAGGAGGACAGGGTAATAGGGACACCATATATTTT. The variable domain in full, completed from reference TRBV7-2 and TRBJ1-3, reads GAGVSQSPSNKVTEKGKDVELRCDPISGHTALYWYRQSLGQGLEFLIYFQGNSAPDKSGLPSDRFSAERTGGSVSTLTIQRTQQEDSAVYLCASSLGGQGNRDTIYFGEGSWLTVV.

The chain employs TRBV5-1 and TRBJ2-1, with 8 bases aligning to TRBD2. Per germline, CDR1 SGHRS and CDR2 YFSETQ. This CDR3 has 16 amino acids. The ends lost 4 bases at V and 8 bases at J; junction bases unmatched: 14. The CDR3 protein is CASSGGAGVGSDEQFF. The CDR3 coding sequence is TGCGCCAGCAGCGGGGGAGCGGGAGTAGGTTCCGATGAGCAGTTCTTC.

The chain carries TRBV15 and TRBJ1-4; tentatively, D is TRBD1 (5 bases). Trimming took off 0 bases at V and 5 bases at J, with 7 bases between the two ends. The germline V gene has CDR1 LNHNV and CDR2 YYDKDF (reference sequence). This CDR3 has 14 amino acids. CDR3 loop: CATSRDAGNEKLFF. The CDR3 DNA reads TGTGCCACCAGCAGAGATGCAGGGAATGAAAAACTGTTTTTT.

The CDR3 here is CASGPGGATYEQYF. CDR3 coding DNA: TGCGCCAGCGGTCCGGGCGGGGCTACCTACGAGCAGTACTTC. The chain employs TRBV4-1 and TRBJ2-7, with D possibly TRBD2 on 6 matching bases. The CDR3 runs 14 residues. With 8 bases removed from V and 2 bases from J, the gap between germline ends came to 16 bases. Germline V CDR1 and CDR2: MGHRA, YSYEKL.

The CDR3 protein is CASSFPRNNEQFF. Here the CDR3 DNA reads TGTGCCAGCAGTTTTCCCAGGAACAATGAGCAGTTCTTC. This chain uses TRBV28 with TRBJ2-1; D ambiguous. The CDR3 sequence is 13 residues long. Germline V CDR1 and CDR2: MDHEN, SYDVKM. V lost 3 bases and J lost 5, with 8 bases in between.

This clone was observed a handful of times. This chain uses TRBV18 with TRBJ2-1, with no clear D. Trimming pared 4 bases from V and 8 bases from J, leaving 21 bases between. CDR3 length: 16 residues. Germline CDR1 and CDR2: KGHSH and LQKENI. CDR3 sequence: CASSLLLPTVGDEQFF. CDR3 nucleotide sequence: TGTGCCAGCTCACTCCTCCTACCGACGGTTGGGGATGAGCAGTTCTTC.

J is TRBJ1-3 and V is TRBV5-1; D might be TRBD1 (5 bases). CDR1 SGHRS and CDR2 YFSETQ come from the germline V gene. The CDR3 has 15 residues. Trimming removed 3 bases at V and 0 bases at J, with 10 bases between. CDR3 loop: CASSYDGGSGNTIYF. The CDR3 region has the DNA TGCGCCAGCAGCTACGATGGGGGCTCTGGAAACACCATATATTTT.